Described below is a single TCR beta chain sequence and its context. The data were obtained in a study of control samples from healthy donors and cancer patients. Profiling relied on immunoSEQ multiplex PCR, and the TCRdb table lists in-frame clones only, not all of them. This sample has 100,000 to 150,000 clones, with about 92% found just once. The junction had 5 bases not matched to a gene; V was cut back by 6 bases and J by 3 bases. Germline V gives CDR1 SNHLY, CDR2 FYNNEI. This CDR3 has 14 residues. The TCR originated in a woman between 50 and 59 years old in good health. V and J are TRBV2 and TRBJ1-5, with 7 bases fitting TRBD1. Source material: blood. The CDR3 region is CASSRDSFNQPQHF. CDR3 bases: TGTGCCAGCAGCCGGGACAGCTTCAATCAGCCCCAGCATTTT.